Listed below are T cell receptor beta chains from one sample, sequenced in a study of early T cells in non-severe SARS-CoV-2 infection. TCRdb re-derived calls from the 5' RACE reads in MiXCR, one entry per CDR3 protein. The profile shows about 99,000 distinct CDR3 sequences, 16% of them singletons. The specimen was whole blood. The receptors were sampled from an adult who was a healthcare worker with PCR-confirmed SARS-CoV-2 infection or an uninfected control (not recorded which). Both conserved end residues are part of each CDR3. A D gene is named only where the DNA matches it firmly. Clone size appears in some rows only: once, few, many, or a class for an expanded clone.

abundance	j_gene	d_gene	v_gene	CDR3aa	CDR3nt
few	TRBJ2-7	-	TRBV7-2	CASSSQGGAYEQYF	TGTGCCAGCAGCTCACAGGGGGGGGCCTACGAGCAGTACTTC
once	TRBJ1-4	-	TRBV12-3/TRBV12-4	CASRKGERREKLFF	TGTGCCAGCAGGAAGGGGGAGAGGCGTGAAAAACTGTTTTTT
few	TRBJ2-6	-	TRBV29-1	CSVQAGYSGANVLTF	TGCAGCGTTCAAGCAGGGTACTCTGGGGCCAACGTCCTGACTTTC
-	TRBJ2-1	TRBD2	TRBV6-5	CASGRLRTSGRDSSYNEQFF	TGTGCCAGCGGTCGCCTAAGGACTAGCGGGCGGGATAGCTCCTACAATGAGCAGTTCTTC
-	TRBJ1-5	TRBD1	TRBV6-2/TRBV6-3	CASSHRGHGQPQHF	TGTGCCAGCAGTCACAGGGGGCATGGGCAGCCCCAGCATTTT
-	TRBJ2-7	-	TRBV20-1	CSASNVRSVREQYF	TGCAGTGCCAGCAACGTCCGCTCTGTGAGAGAGCAGTACTTC
few	TRBJ2-1	-	TRBV12-2	CASRVNEQFF	TGTGCAAGTCGCGTCAATGAGCAGTTCTTC
few	TRBJ2-3	TRBD2	TRBV7-8	CASSLRTSGSDTQYF	TGTGCCAGCAGCTTGAGGACTAGCGGGTCGGATACGCAGTATTTT
many	TRBJ2-7	-	TRBV6-5	CASSYHLDTTYEQYF	TGTGCCAGCAGTTACCACTTGGACACCACCTACGAGCAGTACTTC
-	TRBJ1-1	-	TRBV10-3	CAISVLGGTEAFF	TGTGCCATCAGTGTTTTGGGGGGCACTGAAGCTTTCTTT
-	TRBJ2-3	TRBD2	TRBV12-3/TRBV12-4	CASSLAGGRLDTQYF	TGTGCCAGCAGTTTAGCGGGAGGGCGCTTGGATACGCAGTATTTT
-	TRBJ2-3	-	TRBV4-2	CASSQDLGTDTQYF	TGTGCCAGCAGCCAAGATCTGGGGACAGATACGCAGTATTTT
-	TRBJ2-5	-	TRBV6-2/TRBV6-3	CASSSGAAQETQYF	TGTGCCAGCAGCTCGGGGGCAGCCCAAGAGACCCAGTACTTC
few	TRBJ2-2	-	TRBV11-3	CASSRGSSANTGELFF	TGTGCCAGCAGTCGAGGAAGTTCCGCGAACACCGGGGAGCTGTTTTTT
-	TRBJ1-2	-	TRBV21-1	CASSICSGTGRRGYTF	TGTGCCAGCAGCATTTGTTCCGGGACAGGGCGCCGCGGCTACACCTTC
-	TRBJ2-3	TRBD2	TRBV12-3/TRBV12-4	CASSLGLAGGADTQYF	TGTGCCAGCAGTTTAGGGTTAGCGGGGGGGGCAGATACGCAGTATTTT
-	TRBJ2-3	-	TRBV11-2	CASSLDQPSTDTQYF	TGTGCCAGCAGCTTAGATCAGCCTAGCACAGATACGCAGTATTTT
few	TRBJ2-2	TRBD2	TRBV12-3/TRBV12-4	CATYGGELNTGELFF	TGTGCCACCTATGGGGGGGAGCTAAACACCGGGGAGCTGTTTTTT
few	TRBJ2-7	-	TRBV12-3/TRBV12-4	CASSPLQGRQYF	TGTGCCAGCAGCCCACTTCAGGGCCGGCAGTACTTC
-	TRBJ1-1	-	TRBV18	CASSPPNGNTEAFF	TGTGCCAGCTCACCACCTAACGGGAACACTGAAGCTTTCTTT
few	TRBJ2-7	TRBD1	TRBV27	CASSRQGAFNEQYF	TGTGCCAGCAGTCGACAGGGGGCTTTCAACGAGCAGTACTTC
few	TRBJ1-2	-	TRBV12-3/TRBV12-4	CASRGDHYGYTF	TGTGCCAGCAGAGGGGATCACTATGGCTACACCTTC
few	TRBJ2-2	TRBD2	TRBV6-4	CASSDSPSGENTGELFF	TGTGCCAGCAGTGACAGCCCTAGCGGGGAGAACACCGGGGAGCTGTTTTTT
few	TRBJ2-7	TRBD2	TRBV28	CASSPPSGRPYEQYF	TGTGCCAGCAGTCCGCCTAGCGGGAGGCCCTACGAGCAGTACTTC
few	TRBJ1-1	-	TRBV29-1	CSGWDGYTEAFF	TGCAGCGGTTGGGACGGATACACTGAAGCTTTCTTT
few	TRBJ2-3	TRBD2	TRBV18	CASSPPSGSTDTQYF	TGTGCCAGCTCACCACCTAGCGGGAGCACAGATACGCAGTATTTT
many	TRBJ1-4	-	TRBV18	CASSRGNEKLFF	TGTGCCAGCTCTCGGGGTAATGAAAAACTGTTTTTT
-	TRBJ2-7	TRBD2	TRBV4-3	CASSPPRLAGDKVEQYF	TGCGCCAGCAGCCCCCCTAGGCTAGCGGGAGACAAGGTGGAGCAGTACTTC
few	TRBJ1-1	-	TRBV29-1	CSVAGPLGTEAFF	TGCAGCGTTGCCGGGCCCTTAGGCACTGAAGCTTTCTTT
-	TRBJ2-1	-	TRBV30	CAWSRSSYNEQFF	TGTGCCTGGAGTCGCAGCTCCTACAATGAGCAGTTCTTC
few	TRBJ1-1	-	TRBV6-1	CASSEYVRGRENTEAFF	TGTGCCAGCAGTGAATATGTTAGGGGCAGAGAGAACACTGAAGCTTTCTTT
few	TRBJ2-5	-	TRBV20-1	CSASRGPGTLETQYF	TGCAGTGCTAGTCGGGGGCCCGGAACCCTGGAGACCCAGTACTTC